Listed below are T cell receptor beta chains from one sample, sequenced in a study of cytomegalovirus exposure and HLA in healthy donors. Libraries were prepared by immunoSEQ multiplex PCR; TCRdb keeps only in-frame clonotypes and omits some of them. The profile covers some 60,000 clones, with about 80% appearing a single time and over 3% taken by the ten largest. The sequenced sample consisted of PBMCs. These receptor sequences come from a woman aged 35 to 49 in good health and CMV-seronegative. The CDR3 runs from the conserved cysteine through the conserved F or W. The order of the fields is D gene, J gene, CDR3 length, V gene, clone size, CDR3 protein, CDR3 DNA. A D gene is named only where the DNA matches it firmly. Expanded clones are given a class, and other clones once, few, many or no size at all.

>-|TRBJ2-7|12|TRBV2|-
CASSEQGYEQYF
TGTGCCAGCAGTGAACAGGGGTACGAGCAGTACTTC
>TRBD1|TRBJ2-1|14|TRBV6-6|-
CASSYSGTANEQFF
TGTGCCAGCAGTTACTCCGGGACAGCCAATGAGCAGTTCTTC
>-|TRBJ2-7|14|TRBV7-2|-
CASSLAPTGYEQYF
TGTGCCAGCAGCTTAGCCCCGACAGGCTACGAGCAGTACTTC
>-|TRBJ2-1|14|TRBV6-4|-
CASSTSHGYNEQFF
TGTGCCAGCAGCACCTCCCACGGTTACAATGAGCAGTTCTTC
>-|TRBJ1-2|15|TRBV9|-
CASSAPQDGDYGYTF
TGTGCCAGCAGCGCCCCCCAGGACGGGGACTATGGCTACACCTTC
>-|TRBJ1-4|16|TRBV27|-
CASSPTAATTNEKLFF
TGTGCCAGCAGTCCTACGGCGGCAACAACTAATGAAAAACTGTTTTTT
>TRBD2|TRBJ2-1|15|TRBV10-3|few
CATAPGSGNGNEQFF
TGTGCCACCGCGCCAGGTAGCGGGAACGGAAATGAGCAGTTCTTC
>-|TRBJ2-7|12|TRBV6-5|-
CASSRSSYEQYF
TGTGCCAGCTCGAGGAGCTCCTACGAGCAGTACTTC
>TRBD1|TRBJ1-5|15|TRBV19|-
CASSISDRDNQPQHF
TGTGCCAGTAGTATCTCCGACAGGGACAATCAGCCTCAGCATTTT
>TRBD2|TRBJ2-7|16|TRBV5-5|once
CASSLISSGSTYEQYF
TGTGCCAGCAGCTTGATCTCTAGCGGGTCCACCTACGAGCAGTACTTC
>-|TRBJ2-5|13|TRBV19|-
CASSRSIQETQYF
TGTGCCAGTAGTCGTAGCATACAAGAGACCCAGTACTTC
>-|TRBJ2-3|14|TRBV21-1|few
CASSKVGGVNTQYF
TGTGCCAGCAGCAAAGTGGGCGGGGTGAATACGCAGTATTTT
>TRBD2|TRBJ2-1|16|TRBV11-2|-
CASSLLGGRPYNEQFF
TGTGCCAGCAGCTTACTGGGGGGGAGGCCCTACAATGAGCAGTTCTTC
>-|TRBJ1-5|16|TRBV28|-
CASSSHVGRGNQPQHF
TGTGCCAGCAGTTCACACGTGGGGAGAGGCAATCAGCCCCAGCATTTT
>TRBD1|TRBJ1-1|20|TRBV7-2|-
CASSLAGTGRRKTENTEAFF
TGTGCCAGCAGCTTAGCGGGGACAGGGCGCCGGAAAACGGAGAACACTGAAGCTTTCTTT
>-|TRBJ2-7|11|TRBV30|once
CAWSDSYEQYF
TGTGCCTGGAGTGACAGCTACGAGCAGTACTTC
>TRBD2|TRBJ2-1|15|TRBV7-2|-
CASSRGLAVYNEQFF
TGTGCCAGCAGCCGGGGACTAGCGGTTTACAATGAGCAGTTCTTC
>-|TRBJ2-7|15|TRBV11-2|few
CASSPLTVSSYEQYF
TGTGCCAGCAGCCCCCTGACAGTTTCCTCCTACGAGCAGTACTTC
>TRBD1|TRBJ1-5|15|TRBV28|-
CASSFKTGGYQPQHF
TGTGCCAGCAGTTTTAAGACAGGGGGATATCAGCCCCAGCATTTT
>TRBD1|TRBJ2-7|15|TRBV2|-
CASSGGGTGGYEQYF
TGTGCCAGCAGTGGGGGTGGGACAGGGGGTTACGAGCAGTACTTC
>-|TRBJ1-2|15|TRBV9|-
CASSVAPTENYGYTF
TGTGCCAGCAGCGTAGCCCCAACAGAGAACTATGGCTACACCTTC
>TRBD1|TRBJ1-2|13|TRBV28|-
CASSSTGGVGYTF
TGTGCCAGCAGTTCGACAGGGGGCGTTGGCTACACCTTC
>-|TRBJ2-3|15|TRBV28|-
CASSHQGAGTDTQYF
TGTGCCAGCAGTCATCAGGGTGCGGGCACAGATACGCAGTATTTT
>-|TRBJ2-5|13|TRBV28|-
CASISGFQETQYF
TGTGCCAGCATTTCCGGTTTCCAAGAGACCCAGTACTTC
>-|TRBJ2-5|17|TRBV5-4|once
CASSVPRDGKYRETQYF
TGTGCCAGCAGCGTGCCGCGGGACGGGAAGTACCGGGAGACCCAGTACTTC
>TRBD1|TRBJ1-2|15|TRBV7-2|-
CASSSRTGVNYGYTF
TGTGCCAGCAGCTCCAGGACAGGGGTTAACTATGGCTACACCTTC
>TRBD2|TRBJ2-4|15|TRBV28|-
CASSALGGGFRIQYF
TGTGCCAGCAGTGCTCTCGGGGGGGGCTTTCGCATTCAGTACTTC
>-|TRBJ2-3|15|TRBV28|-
CASSFGQRRTDTQYF
TGTGCCAGCAGTTTCGGACAGAGAAGAACAGATACGCAGTATTTT
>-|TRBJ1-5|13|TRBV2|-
CASKEQPDQPQHF
TGTGCCAGCAAGGAGCAGCCGGATCAGCCCCAGCATTTT
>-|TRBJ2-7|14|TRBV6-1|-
CASSERGISYEQYF
TGTGCCAGCAGTGAGAGGGGGATCTCCTACGAGCAGTACTTC
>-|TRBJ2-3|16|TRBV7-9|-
CASSFGADLSTDTQYF
TGTGCCAGCAGCTTCGGAGCGGACCTAAGCACAGATACGCAGTATTTT
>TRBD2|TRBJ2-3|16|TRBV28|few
CASSLLAGGRADTQYF
TGTGCCAGCAGCCTGCTAGCGGGAGGTAGGGCAGATACGCAGTATTTT
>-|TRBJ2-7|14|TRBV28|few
CASSTGAASYEQYF
TGTGCCAGCAGCACCGGTGCCGCTTCCTACGAGCAGTACTTC
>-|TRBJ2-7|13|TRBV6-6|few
CASRHRTEDEQYF
TGTGCCAGCAGGCACCGGACGGAGGATGAGCAGTACTTC
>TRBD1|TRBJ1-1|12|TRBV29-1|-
CSVNRGGTEAFF
TGCAGCGTTAACAGGGGAGGAACTGAAGCTTTCTTT
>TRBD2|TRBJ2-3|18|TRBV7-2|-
CASSSTQIAGVAADTQYF
TGTGCCAGCAGCTCGACCCAAATAGCGGGAGTGGCGGCAGATACGCAGTATTTT
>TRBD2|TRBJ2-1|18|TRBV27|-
CASSNPGLAGVTYNEQFF
TGTGCCAGCAGTAACCCGGGACTAGCGGGAGTCACCTACAATGAGCAGTTCTTC
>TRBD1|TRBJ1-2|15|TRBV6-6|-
CASSYSTGGDYGYTF
TGTGCCAGCAGTTACTCGACAGGGGGCGACTATGGCTACACCTTC
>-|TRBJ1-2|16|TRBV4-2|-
CASSQGGVRITRGYTF
TGTGCCAGCAGCCAAGGGGGGGTGAGAATAACGCGGGGCTACACCTTC
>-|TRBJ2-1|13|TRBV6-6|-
CASSYSYADEQFF
TGTGCCAGCAGTTACTCGTATGCGGATGAGCAGTTCTTC
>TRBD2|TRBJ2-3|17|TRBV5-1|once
CASSLAGSGIPGDTQYF
TGCGCCAGCAGCTTGGCCGGAAGCGGGATTCCCGGAGATACGCAGTATTTT
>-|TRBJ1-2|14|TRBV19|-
CASSIQGQTYGYTF
TGTGCCAGTAGTATACAGGGGCAGACCTATGGCTACACCTTC
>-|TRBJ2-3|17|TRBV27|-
CASSLSSGFLATDTQYF
TGTGCCAGCAGTTTATCTTCCGGTTTCCTAGCCACAGATACGCAGTATTTT